The 14 T cell receptor beta chains below all came from one sample that was sequenced in a study of shared clonotypes between healthy human individuals. The table came from immunoSEQ multiplex PCR; TCRdb's copy has only in-frame clones and leaves some out. The data hold 1.5 million to 2.5 million clones, with less than 95% observed a single time. Naive CD8 isolation took CD45RO-negative cells positively selected for CCR7 and excluded terminally differentiated effector memory CD45RA+ cells. Material: naive CD8+ T cells sorted from blood. The source is a man aged 18 to 29 in good health.

This clone was counted once. The chain combines TRBV5-1 with TRBJ1-1; TRBD1 matches 8 bases. The length of the CDR3 is 13 residues. V was pared by 4 bases and J by 3 bases, with 2 bases of the junction left unmatched. The germline gives CDR1 SGHRS, CDR2 YFSETQ. DNA for the CDR3: TGCGCCAGCAGCGCAGGGGGCCACACTGAAGCTTTCTTT. Its protein product is CASSAGGHTEAFF.

The count of this clone is one. The CDR3 DNA sequence: TGCGCCAGCAGCCACGCCGGGACAGGGTTCTATGGCTACACCTTC. It codes for CASSHAGTGFYGYTF. V is TRBV4-1 and J is TRBJ1-2; 9 bases are shared with TRBD1. The CDR3 has 15 residues. Trimming at V came to 3 bases and at J to 4 bases, leaving 6 bases not matched to a gene. The germline gives CDR1 MGHRA, CDR2 YSYEKL.

The V call is TRBV21-1, the J call TRBJ2-1. TRBV21-1 is a pseudogene segment. The CDR3 loop spans 12 amino acids. The chain's CDR3 is CASGSHYNEQFF. In nucleotides, the CDR3 is TGTGCCAGCGGCAGCCACTACAATGAGCAGTTCTTC.

The gene calls are TRBV6-6 and TRBJ2-1, with D hard to call. Between the trimmed V and J ends, which lost 0 bases and 8 bases, there was a span of 5 bases. Germline assignment: CDR1 MNHNY and CDR2 SVGAGI (reference sequence). CDR3 length: 12 residues. The CDR3, as DNA: TGTGCCAGCAGTTACTCGAATGATGAGCAGTTCTTC. Its translation is CASSYSNDEQFF.

The genes are TRBV7-2 and TRBJ2-2; D might be TRBD1 (6 bases). The CDR3 runs 14 residues. The germline V and J ends were trimmed by 6 bases and 5 bases, with 13 bases remaining between them. Per germline, CDR1 SGHTA and CDR2 FQGNSA. Here the CDR3 reads CASSITGPTGELFF. The CDR3 nucleotides read TGTGCCAGCAGTATTACAGGGCCTACCGGGGAGCTGTTTTTT.

The chain couples TRBV5-6 to TRBJ2-7, with D perhaps TRBD1 (5 bases). Germline loops: CDR1 SGHDT, CDR2 YYEEEE. This CDR3 is 15 amino acids long. The ends were cut back, 0 bases at V and 2 bases at J, with 12 bases in the middle. The CDR3 sequence is CASSLAGQGPYEQYF. CDR3 DNA: TGTGCCAGCAGCTTGGCCGGGCAGGGCCCCTACGAGCAGTACTTC.

The V gene is TRBV6-5, the J gene TRBJ2-2; D ambiguous. Germline loops: CDR1 MNHEY, CDR2 SVGAGI. Trimming removed 2 bases at V and 5 bases at J, with 9 bases between. The CDR3 is 14 amino acids. As DNA, the CDR3 is TGTGCCAGCAGTTACGGGGTGTGGACCGGGGAGCTGTTTTTT. It is translated as CASSYGVWTGELFF.

V usage is TRBV15 and J usage is TRBJ2-7, with 15 nucleotides matching TRBD2. V dropped 2 bases and J dropped 1; count of bases not matched to a gene: 6. In germline, CDR1 is LNHNV, CDR2 YYDKDF (reference sequence). The CDR3 is 18 residues long. CDR3: CATSRQGLAGGRSYEQYF. CDR3 sequence (DNA): TGTGCCACCAGCAGACAAGGACTAGCGGGGGGGAGATCCTACGAGCAGTACTTC.

This clone was found once. The identical CDR3 is also encoded by other nucleotide sequences in the sample. This chain uses TRBV5-1 with TRBJ2-1; D not certain. The CDR3 covers 13 residues. The ends were cut back, 0 bases at V and 7 bases at J, with 8 bases in the middle. Germline CDR1 is SGHRS and CDR2 is YFSETQ. DNA of the CDR3: TGCGCCAGCAGCTTGGTTGCGGATAATGAGCAGTTCTTC. Its translation is CASSLVADNEQFF.

The CDR3 is CASSQDVYDNSPLHF. DNA for the CDR3: TGCGCCAGCAGCCAAGATGTTTACGATAATTCACCCCTCCACTTT. V is TRBV4-3 and J is TRBJ1-6; no definite D call. CDR1 is LGHNA and CDR2 is YSLEER in the germline V gene. The CDR3 is 15 amino acids. V was cut by 0 bases and J by 5 bases, with 8 bases left in between.

The rearrangement joins TRBV6-1 to TRBJ2-7; TRBD2 agrees at 15 bases. The J segment lost 4 bases and the V segment lost 3 bases, leaving 4 bases of the junction unmatched. CDR1 and CDR2 from the germline V gene are MNHNS and SASEGT. The CDR3 spans 16 residues. As DNA, the CDR3 is TGTGCCAGCAGTGAGGGACTAGCGGGGGGTTTATACGAGCAGTACTTC. Protein sequence: CASSEGLAGGLYEQYF.

The chain links TRBV27 to TRBJ2-2; TRBD1 aligns across 8 bases. Trimming at V came to 7 bases and at J to 7 bases, leaving 11 bases not matched to a gene. CDR3 length: 15 amino acids. Germline-derived CDR1 and CDR2 are MNHEY and SMNVEV (reference sequence). The CDR3, as DNA: TGTGCCAGCACCCAGTTCAGGGGGCTCGGCGGGGAGCTGTTTTTT. Its protein product is CASTQFRGLGGELFF.

The V call is TRBV11-2, the J call TRBJ1-6; D is uncertain. This CDR3 comprises 17 residues. CDR1 and CDR2 from the germline V gene are SGHAT and FQNNGV. The V end lost 1 base, the J end lost 7 bases, and 17 bases lay between the germline ends. The CDR3 nucleotides read TGTGCCAGCAGCTTAGTTCGGGTGGGCCGGGCCAATTCACCCCTCCACTTT. Translating gives CASSLVRVGRANSPLHF.

This chain connects TRBV5-4 to TRBJ1-1; 9 bases line up with TRBD1. The CDR3 extends over 13 amino acids. Germline CDR1 is SGHNT and CDR2 is YYREEE (reference sequence). J gave up 6 bases and V 4 bases, and 4 bases lay outside the gene matches. The CDR3 sequence: CASSGWTGAEAFF. CDR3 nucleotides: TGTGCCAGCAGCGGATGGACAGGGGCTGAAGCTTTCTTT.